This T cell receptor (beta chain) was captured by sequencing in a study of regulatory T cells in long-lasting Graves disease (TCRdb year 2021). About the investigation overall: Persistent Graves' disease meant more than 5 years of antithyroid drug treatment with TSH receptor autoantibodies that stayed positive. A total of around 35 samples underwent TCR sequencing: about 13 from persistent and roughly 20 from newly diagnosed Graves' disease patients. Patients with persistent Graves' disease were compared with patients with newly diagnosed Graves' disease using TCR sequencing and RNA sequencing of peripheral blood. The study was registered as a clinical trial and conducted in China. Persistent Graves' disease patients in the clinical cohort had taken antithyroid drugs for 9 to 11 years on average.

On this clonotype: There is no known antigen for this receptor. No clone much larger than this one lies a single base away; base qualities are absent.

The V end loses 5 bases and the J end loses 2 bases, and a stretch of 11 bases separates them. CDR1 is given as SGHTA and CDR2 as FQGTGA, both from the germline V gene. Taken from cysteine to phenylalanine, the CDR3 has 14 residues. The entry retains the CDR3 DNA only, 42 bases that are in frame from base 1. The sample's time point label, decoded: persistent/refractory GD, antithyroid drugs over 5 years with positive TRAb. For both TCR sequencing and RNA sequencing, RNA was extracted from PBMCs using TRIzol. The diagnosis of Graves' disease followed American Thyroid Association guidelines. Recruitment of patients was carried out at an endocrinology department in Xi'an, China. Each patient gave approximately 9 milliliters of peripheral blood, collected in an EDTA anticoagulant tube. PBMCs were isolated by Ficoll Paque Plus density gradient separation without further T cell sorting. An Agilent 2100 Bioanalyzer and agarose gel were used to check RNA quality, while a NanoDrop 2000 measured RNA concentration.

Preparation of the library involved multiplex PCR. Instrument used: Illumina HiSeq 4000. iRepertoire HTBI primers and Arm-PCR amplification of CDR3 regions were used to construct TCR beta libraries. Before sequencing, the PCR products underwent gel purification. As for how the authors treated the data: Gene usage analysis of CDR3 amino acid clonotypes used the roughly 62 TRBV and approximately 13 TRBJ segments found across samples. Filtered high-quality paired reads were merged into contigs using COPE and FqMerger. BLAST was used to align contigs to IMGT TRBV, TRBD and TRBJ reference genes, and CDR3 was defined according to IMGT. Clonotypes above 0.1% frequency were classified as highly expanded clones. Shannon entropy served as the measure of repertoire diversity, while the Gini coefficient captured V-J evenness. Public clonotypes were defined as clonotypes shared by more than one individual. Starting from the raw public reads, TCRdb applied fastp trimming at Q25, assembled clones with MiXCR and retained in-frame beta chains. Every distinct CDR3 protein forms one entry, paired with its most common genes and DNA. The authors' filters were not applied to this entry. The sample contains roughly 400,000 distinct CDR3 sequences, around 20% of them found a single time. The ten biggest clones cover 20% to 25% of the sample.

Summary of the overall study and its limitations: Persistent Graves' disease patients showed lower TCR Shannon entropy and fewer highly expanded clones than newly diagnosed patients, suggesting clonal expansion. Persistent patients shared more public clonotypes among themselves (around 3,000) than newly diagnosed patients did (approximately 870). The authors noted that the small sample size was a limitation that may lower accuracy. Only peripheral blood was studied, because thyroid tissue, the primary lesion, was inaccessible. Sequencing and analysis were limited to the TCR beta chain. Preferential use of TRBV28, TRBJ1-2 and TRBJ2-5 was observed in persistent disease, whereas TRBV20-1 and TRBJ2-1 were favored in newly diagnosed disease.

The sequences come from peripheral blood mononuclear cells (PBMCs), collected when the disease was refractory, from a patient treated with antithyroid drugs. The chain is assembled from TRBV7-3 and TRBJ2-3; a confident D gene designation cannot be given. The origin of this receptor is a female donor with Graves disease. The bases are TGTGCCAGCAGCCGTGGGCAGATCACAGATACGCAGTATTTT. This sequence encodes CASSRGQITDTQYF.